This T cell receptor beta chain was sequenced in a study of molecular identifiers for immune sequencing clone quantification. The authors sorted naive CD8 T cells as CD8+CD4-CCR7+CD45RA+. Germline V gene lookup returns CDR1 SEHNR and CDR2 FQNEAQ (reference sequence). The CDR3 spans 17 residues. V was clipped by 2 bases and J by 0 bases; unmatched bases: 4. General observations from the study: Identical TCR molecules that share a barcode could lead to an underestimation of highly expanded clone sizes.

The table lists this clonotype with many counts. Its antigen is currently unknown. Previously described methods and listed TCR primers were employed for the bulk TCR libraries. TCRdb re-called the PCR reads through MiXCR, storing one row per CDR3 protein. The repertoire holds under 650,000 distinct CDR3 sequences, with 15% to 20% as singletons. J is TRBJ2-2 and V is TRBV7-9; 9 nucleotides line up with TRBD2. The sequencing sample was made of naive CD8+ T cells from blood, with Jurkat cell RNA spiked in. The subset: FACS-sorted CD8+CD4-CCR7+CD45RA+ naive T cells. This sequence originates from a human donor in good health. Some libraries in this study had Jurkat cell RNA spiked in. CDR3 sequence reads: CASSLPSGEPNTGELFF. The DNA of the CDR3 is TGTGCCAGCAGCTTACCTAGCGGGGAGCCGAACACCGGGGAGCTGTTTTTT.